These 17 T cell receptor beta chains originate from one sample sequenced in a study of Ad26.COV2.S vaccination and SARS-CoV-2 variants. Treatment indicated: around 19 received Ad26.COV2.S at low or high dose, single or two shots; 5 received placebo; per-sample allocation not given. The samples date from day 63 after the first vaccine or placebo injection. The assay was immunoSEQ multiplex PCR, and TCRdb's table has in-frame clones only and misses some. This table holds over 450,000 clones, about 89% found once. The sequences come from peripheral blood, collected in a trial of Ad26.COV2.S vaccine versus placebo. Receptor source: a person between 18 and 65 years old who received the Ad26.COV2.S COVID-19 vaccine or a placebo.

The chain couples TRBV12-3 or TRBV12-4 to TRBJ1-5; 7 bases are shared with TRBD1. CDR3 length: 13 amino acids. The V and J ends lost 8 bases and 3 bases, in that order; junction bases with no gene match: 4. CDR3 sequence: CASQGEINQPQHF. In DNA, the CDR3 is TGTGCCAGCCAGGGGGAGATCAATCAGCCCCAGCATTTT.

This chain connects TRBV18 to TRBJ2-3, with D tentatively TRBD1 or TRBD2 (5 bases each). The CDR3 is 14 residues long. Trimming took off 2 bases at V and 9 bases at J, with 15 bases between the two ends. Per the germline V gene, CDR1 is KGHSH and CDR2 is LQKENI. Here the CDR3 DNA reads TGTGCCAGCTCACCAGGGGCGCCATCGGGAACGCAGTATTTT. Translated: CASSPGAPSGTQYF. The whole variable domain, filled in from reference TRBV18 and TRBJ2-3, reads NAGVMQNPRHLVRRRGQEARLRCSPMKGHSHVYWYRQLPEEGLKFMVYLQKENIIDESGMPKERFSAEFPKEGPSILRIQQVVRGDSAAYFCASSPGAPSGTQYFGPGTRLTVL.

This clone was counted once. The chain couples TRBV27 to TRBJ2-2; the match to TRBD2 covers 8 bases. The CDR3 runs 17 residues. The germline V gene has CDR1 MNHEY and CDR2 SMNVEV (reference sequence). With V trimmed by 5 bases and J by 2 bases, 10 bases remained unmatched. The CDR3 DNA follows: TGTGCCAGCAGTGACCTAGCGGGTCTCCTTAACACCGGGGAGCTGTTTTTT. Encoded protein: CASSDLAGLLNTGELFF.

The rearrangement links TRBV5-6 to TRBJ2-1; the D gene is possibly TRBD1 (5 bases). CDR3 length equals 12 residues. The V gene's germline CDR1 is SGHDT and CDR2 YYEEEE. The V gene lost 4 bases and the J gene lost 4 bases, with 6 bases spanning the gap. This chain's CDR3 is CASSRTYNEQFF. CDR3 bases: TGTGCCAGCAGCCGGACATACAATGAGCAGTTCTTC.

V usage is TRBV5-5 and J usage is TRBJ2-7; tentative D call: TRBD1 (6 bases). Germline CDR1 reads SGHKS; CDR2 reads YYEKEE (reference sequence). Trimming removed 0 bases from V and 2 bases from J, with 12 bases in between. CDR3 length: 15 amino acids. CDR3 nucleotide sequence: TGTGCCAGCAGCTTGGGTGTGACAGGCACCTACGAGCAGTACTTC. It codes for CASSLGVTGTYEQYF.

The J gene is TRBJ2-1, the V gene TRBV11-2, with 9 nucleotides matching TRBD1. The CDR3 runs 14 residues. Germline CDR1 SGHAT, CDR2 FQNNGV. V trimming: 5 bases; J trimming: 6 bases; junction bases outside the gene matches: 5. Here the CDR3 DNA reads TGTGCCAGCAGCGGGACAGGGAGTTCCAATGAGCAGTTCTTC. Its translation is CASSGTGSSNEQFF.

The rearrangement uses TRBV21-1 and TRBJ2-7; no check of the table's D call, TRBD1, against the DNA was made. TRBV21-1 constitutes a pseudogene. The CDR3 spans 15 residues. CDR3 nucleotide sequence: TGTGCCAGCAGCCCCGGGACAGGGGTGGGGATCGAGCAGTACTTC. Amino acids: CASSPGTGVGIEQYF.

As concerns this clone: This sample also contains other DNA sequences that code for the same CDR3. The CDR3 loop is CASSRLAYEQYF. The CDR3 DNA sequence: TGTGCCAGCAGTCGACTAGCTTACGAGCAGTACTTC. This chain joins TRBV7-9 and TRBJ2-7; 7 bases line up with TRBD2. The CDR3 covers 12 residues. Trimming removed 6 bases from V and 4 bases from J; junction bases left unmatched: 3. CDR1 and CDR2 from the germline V gene are SEHNR and FQNEAQ (reference sequence).

The genes are TRBV19 and TRBJ2-1; 11 nucleotides match TRBD2. V shed 6 bases, J shed 6 bases, and the junction held 13 bases outside the gene matches. The CDR3 contains 17 residues. Per the germline V gene, CDR1 is LNHDA and CDR2 is SQIVND (reference sequence). CDR3 amino acids: CASRPGLSGGAFNEQFF. The CDR3 nucleotides read TGTGCCAGTAGGCCCGGCCTTAGCGGGGGGGCGTTCAATGAGCAGTTCTTC. Full variable domain (rest looked up from reference TRBV19 and TRBJ2-1): DGGITQSPKYLFRKEGQNVTLSCEQNLNHDAMYWYRQDPGQGLRLIYYSQIVNDFQKGDIAEGYSVSREKKESFPLTVTSAQKNPTAFYLCASRPGLSGGAFNEQFFGPGTRLTVL.

V is TRBV28 and J is TRBJ1-2; D gene ambiguous. The CDR3 is 15 residues long. Germline-derived CDR1 and CDR2 are MDHEN and SYDVKM. Trimming cost V 7 bases and J 2 bases, with 17 bases left between them. DNA for the CDR3: TGTGCCAGCACCGCCCCTGGTTCCAGGAACTATGGCTACACCTTC. Protein product: CASTAPGSRNYGYTF.

This clone came up once. V gene TRBV28 combines with J gene TRBJ2-1; 10 bases agree with TRBD2. V dropped 3 bases and J dropped 7; count of bases not matched to a gene: 6. The CDR3 is 15 residues long. In germline, CDR1 is MDHEN, CDR2 SYDVKM. The CDR3 DNA is TGTGCCAGCAGTTTCTTAGCGGGAGGTTGGAATGAGCAGTTCTTC. Protein sequence: CASSFLAGGWNEQFF.

The J gene is TRBJ1-5, the V gene TRBV28; D is perhaps TRBD1 (5 bases). V gave up 2 bases and J gave up 3 bases, with 23 bases separating them. This CDR3 region has 19 residues. The germline V gene has CDR1 MDHEN and CDR2 SYDVKM. The CDR3, as DNA: TGTGCCAGCAGTTTAGGACACAGGCGAATCCTACGTTACAATCAGCCCCAGCATTTT. This encodes CASSLGHRRILRYNQPQHF.

The CDR3 DNA reads as TGTGCCAGCAGTTACCTTGAGGGAAAACTGTTTTTT. This translates into CASSYLEGKLFF. The chain uses TRBV12-3 or TRBV12-4 and TRBJ1-4; no clear D gene. Trimming took 4 bases from V and 10 from J, leaving 10 bases between them. The CDR3 is 12 amino acids.

This chain links TRBV20-1 with TRBJ1-2; D remains ambiguous. The V gene lost 3 bases and the J gene lost 7 bases, with 12 bases spanning the gap. The germline V gene has CDR1 DFQATT and CDR2 SNEGSKA (reference sequence). The CDR3 runs to 12 residues. The CDR3 reads CSASPRGGGYTF. DNA for the CDR3: TGCAGTGCTAGTCCCCGAGGCGGTGGCTACACCTTC.

This chain connects TRBV5-4 to TRBJ1-1; D is possibly TRBD1 (5 bases). The length of the CDR3 is 13 residues. Trimming stripped 7 bases from V and 2 bases from J, with 12 bases between. From germline, CDR1 is SGHNT and CDR2 YYREEE (reference sequence). The CDR3 loop is CASWGPTNTEAFF. The CDR3 nucleotides are TGTGCCAGCTGGGGACCGACCAACACTGAAGCTTTCTTT.

The chain uses TRBV7-9 and TRBJ2-3, with D uncertain. The CDR3 has 15 residues. In germline, CDR1 is SEHNR, CDR2 FQNEAQ (reference sequence). V gave up 2 bases and J gave up 0 bases, with 9 bases separating them. CDR3 region: CASSLIPGSTDTQYF. Written as DNA, the CDR3 is TGTGCCAGCAGCTTAATCCCGGGTAGCACAGATACGCAGTATTTT.

The J gene is TRBJ1-6, the V gene TRBV7-3, with D unclear. This CDR3 region has 15 residues. V was cut by 5 bases and J by 0 bases, with 8 bases left in between. CDR1 is SGHTA and CDR2 is FQGTGA in the germline V gene. CDR3 DNA sequence: TGTGCCAGCAGCCTAGGGAGCTCCTATAATTCACCCCTCCACTTT. Translation: CASSLGSSYNSPLHF.